What follows describes a single TCR beta chain. CDR1 LGHNA and CDR2 YNFKEQ come from the germline V gene. With V trimmed by 0 bases and J by 1 base, 5 bases remained unmatched. This CDR3 has 16 amino acids. The source of the sample is a study of Tregs in tolerant kidney transplant recipients. Some clones are missing from TCRdb's copy, which holds only in-frame ones; the method was immunoSEQ multiplex PCR. The table includes tens of thousands of clones, 95% to 98% detected once. Sequencing used CD4+ T cells from blood, obtained before the transplant. The TCR comes from a human donor who received a combined kidney and bone marrow transplant. The V gene is TRBV4-2, the J gene TRBJ1-1; 7 bases are a match to TRBD1. The CDR3 region has the DNA TGTGCCAGCAGCCAAGACCCCGGACAGGAGAACACTGAAGCTTTCTTT. It translates to CASSQDPGQENTEAFF.